These T cell receptor beta chains were read from a single sample in a study of graft-versus-host responses after intestinal transplantation. The method was immunoSEQ multiplex PCR; TCRdb's version includes in-frame clones alone and lacks a portion of them. The table shows 100,000 or so clones, with about 93% occurring only once. These receptors have no known antigen. The specimen was unstimulated CD8+ T cells sorted from spleen or lymph node cells, collected before transplant. These receptors originate from a human donor who was the organ donor for an intestinal transplant. Each CDR3 is given with its conserved first and last residue. A D gene is named only where the DNA matches it firmly. Some rows mark clone size as missing; the rest say once, few, many or name a class of expanded clone.

D	size	V	length	J	DNA	CDR3
TRBD2	NA	TRBV15	19	TRBJ2-6	TGTGCCACCAGCAGACGACTAGCGGGAGTAGTAAGTGGGGCCAACGTCCTGACTTTC	CATSRRLAGVVSGANVLTF
NA	NA	TRBV27	17	TRBJ2-7	TGTGCCAGCAGTTTGTACCAGGGAGGAGCATTGCTTTACGAGCAGTACTTC	CASSLYQGGALLYEQYF
TRBD1	once	TRBV6-1	15	TRBJ2-1	TGTGCCAGCAGTCCCGGGACAGGGGGTCATAATGAGCAGTTCTTC	CASSPGTGGHNEQFF
TRBD1	once	TRBV2	16	TRBJ2-5	TGTGCCAGCAGTAGCCCACGTACGGGACAGCAAGAGACCCAGTACTTC	CASSSPRTGQQETQYF
TRBD2	once	TRBV29-1	18	TRBJ2-3	TGCAGCGTTGATAGTGTAGCGGGGGGGGAGACGTACACAGATACGCAGTATTTT	CSVDSVAGGETYTDTQYF
NA	once	TRBV9	15	TRBJ1-2	TGTGCCAGCAGCGAGACCGGACAGCCCCCGATGGGCTACACCTTC	CASSETGQPPMGYTF
NA	NA	TRBV2	14	TRBJ1-5	TGTGCCAGCAGTGAAGGCAGGGTTGATCAGCCCCAGCATTTT	CASSEGRVDQPQHF
NA	NA	TRBV7-9	14	TRBJ1-1	TGTGCCAGCAGCTGGATTCAGGGTGGCACTGAAGCTTTCTTT	CASSWIQGGTEAFF
TRBD2	NA	TRBV9	15	TRBJ2-5	TGTGCCAGCAGCGCCAGCGGGAGTATGGGAGAGACCCAGTACTTC	CASSASGSMGETQYF
TRBD1	NA	TRBV11-1	14	TRBJ2-7	TGTGCCAGCGGCTCGGGACAGGGCCCCTACGAGCAGTACTTC	CASGSGQGPYEQYF
TRBD1	NA	TRBV28	12	TRBJ2-1	TGTGCCGGAGGGACAGGTGGAAATGAGCAGTTCTTC	CAGGTGGNEQFF
NA	NA	TRBV9	14	TRBJ1-5	TGTGCCAGCAGCGTAGAGGGAGGCAATCAGCCCCAGCATTTT	CASSVEGGNQPQHF
TRBD1	NA	TRBV28	13	TRBJ2-5	TGTGCCAGCAGCTGGGGACAGGGGCCGACCCAGTACTTC	CASSWGQGPTQYF
TRBD2	once	TRBV7-2	18	TRBJ2-7	TGTGCCAGCAGCTTCGGCCTAGCGGGAGCCGCGATCTCCTACGAGCAGTACTTC	CASSFGLAGAAISYEQYF
NA	NA	TRBV4-3	17	TRBJ2-2	TGCGCCAGCAGCCGGCGCGCGGGGACCGCGAACACCGGGGAGCTGTTTTTT	CASSRRAGTANTGELFF
TRBD1	once	TRBV2	13	TRBJ1-2	TGTGCCAACGTAAACCAGGGGGGTGATGGCTACACCTTC	CANVNQGGDGYTF
NA	NA	TRBV28	13	TRBJ2-7	TGTGCCACTCGGACCCTTCGGGGAGGAGAGCAGTACTTC	CATRTLRGGEQYF
NA	NA	TRBV9	15	TRBJ1-1	TGTGCCAGCAGCGCGGGCGGGACTATGAACACTGAAGCTTTCTTT	CASSAGGTMNTEAFF
NA	NA	TRBV7-6	14	TRBJ2-2	TGTGCCAGCAGCTTAGGGGCAGCCCGCGGGGAGCTGTTTTTT	CASSLGAARGELFF
TRBD2	NA	TRBV6-5	13	TRBJ2-1	TGTGCCATACAAGCGGGAGGAGGGTTTGAGCAGTTCTTC	CAIQAGGGFEQFF
NA	NA	TRBV5-4	14	TRBJ2-7	TGTGCCAGCAGCGATGGACAGATCCTTTACGAGCAGTACTTC	CASSDGQILYEQYF
NA	NA	TRBV6-6	15	TRBJ2-7	TGTGCCAGCAGTTACGTTCCGGGGGAAAGGTGTGAGCAGTACTTC	CASSYVPGERCEQYF
TRBD1	NA	TRBV9	15	TRBJ1-2	TGTGCCAGCAGCGCCCGGCAAGGGGGCGGCGATGGCTACACCTTC	CASSARQGGGDGYTF
NA	NA	TRBV11-2	11	TRBJ1-1	TGTGCCAGCAGCTCTAACACTGAAGCTTTCTTT	CASSSNTEAFF
TRBD1	NA	TRBV7-9	18	TRBJ1-5	TGTGCCAGCAGCCGATTTGAGGGACAGGGGGCCAGCAATCAGCCCCAGCATTTT	CASSRFEGQGASNQPQHF
NA	NA	TRBV5-8	15	TRBJ2-2	TGTGCCAGCAGCTTCGGCATACTAGACACCGGGGAGCTGTTTTTT	CASSFGILDTGELFF
NA	NA	TRBV29-1	18	TRBJ2-5	TGCAGCGTTGTATCAGCTGGAGAGGCTACCGAATACTGGGAGACCCAGTACTTC	CSVVSAGEATEYWETQYF